One and the same sample provided the 8 T cell receptor beta chains below, sequenced in a study of control samples from healthy donors and cancer patients. Sequencing used immunoSEQ multiplex PCR; TCRdb keeps in-frame clones, though not all of them. Here the sample spans 70,000 or so clones, 84% being singletons. Material for sequencing was blood. The receptors stem from a man aged 50 to 60 in good health.

The chain has TRBV21-1 and TRBJ1-3. TRBV21-1 is recorded as a pseudogene. The length of the CDR3 is 15 residues. The CDR3 reads CASSKGSGAGNTIYF. The CDR3 nucleotides read TGTGCCAGCAGCAAAGGCTCGGGGGCTGGAAACACCATATATTTT.

V is TRBV5-6 and J is TRBJ1-2; 7 nucleotides agree with TRBD1. V trimming: 4 bases; J trimming: 8 bases; junction bases outside the gene matches: 8. The germline V gene has CDR1 SGHDT and CDR2 YYEEEE. The CDR3 loop spans 13 amino acids. The CDR3 loop is CASSPGGGEGYTF. DNA for the CDR3: TGTGCCAGCAGCCCAGGGGGAGGGGAAGGCTACACCTTC.

The V and J genes are TRBV5-1 and TRBJ2-7; D is ambiguous. CDR1 and CDR2 (germline): SGHRS, YFSETQ. The CDR3 is 13 amino acids. Trimming shortened V by 0 bases and J by 1 base, and 5 bases separated the two germline ends. CDR3 nucleotides: TGCGCCAGCAGCTTGGGGCAATCCTACGAGCAGTACTTC. This translates into CASSLGQSYEQYF.

The rearrangement links TRBV7-2 to TRBJ2-1; D gene uncertain. Between the trimmed V and J ends, which lost 4 bases and 7 bases, there was a span of 17 bases. Germline V CDR1 and CDR2: SGHTA, FQGNSA. The CDR3 length is 15 residues. The CDR3 here is CASSSNRARMNEQFF. The CDR3 DNA reads TGTGCCAGCAGCTCAAACCGGGCCAGGATGAATGAGCAGTTCTTC.

The genes are TRBV2 and TRBJ2-7, with D perhaps matching TRBD1 (5 bases). This CDR3 is 15 amino acids long. The V gene's germline CDR1 is SNHLY and CDR2 FYNNEI. The germline V and J ends were trimmed by 7 bases and 5 bases, with 21 bases remaining between them. For the CDR3, the DNA is TGTGCCAGCAACGGTCCAGGGCAGCCGCCGGACGAGCAGTACTTC. This codes for CASNGPGQPPDEQYF.

This clone was seen more than once but under ten times. The chain has TRBV5-1 and TRBJ2-3; the D is unclear. CDR3 length equals 13 residues. V was pared by 4 bases and J by 6 bases, with 12 bases between. Per the germline V gene, CDR1 is SGHRS and CDR2 is YFSETQ. The CDR3 sequence: CASSANLWDTQYF. DNA for the CDR3: TGCGCCAGCAGCGCCAACCTGTGGGATACGCAGTATTTT.

This clone came up once. The genes are TRBV29-1 and TRBJ1-1; D gene unclear. The V and J ends lost 2 bases and 4 bases respectively, with 5 bases between them. The CDR3 is 11 residues long. The V gene's germline CDR1 is SQVTM and CDR2 ANQGSEA. CDR3 sequence reads: CSVEWVTEAFF. The CDR3 nucleotides read TGCAGCGTTGAATGGGTCACTGAAGCTTTCTTT.

The V gene is TRBV12-5, the J gene TRBJ2-3; 14 bases are shared with TRBD2. The germline CDR1 and CDR2 sequences are LGHNT and FRNRAP. This CDR3 is built from 19 residues. The junction had 18 bases not matched to a gene; V was cut back by 4 bases and J by 9 bases. The CDR3 is CASGSPRGLAGAQTGTQYF. Written as DNA, the CDR3 is TGTGCTAGTGGTTCACCCCGGGGACTAGCGGGGGCGCAAACCGGGACGCAGTATTTT.